These 10 T cell receptor beta chains were sequenced from one sample in a study of prognosis after radiotherapy for stage I lung cancer. Genomic DNA was subjected to two-round multiplex PCR for amplification of TCR beta CDR3. Gene-specific primers for each TRBV and TRBJ gene drove first-round PCR. TCRdb called the multiplex PCR reads again in MiXCR, with one record for every CDR3 protein. The sample contains approximately 30,000 distinct CDR3 sequences, about 32% of which appear only once. The sample in question was PBMCs, obtained before or after stereotactic body radiation therapy (not recorded which). Source of these receptors: a donor older than 45 with non-small cell lung cancer.

The gene calls are TRBV28 and TRBJ1-4; D is uncertain. V lost 10 bases to trimming and J lost 11 bases, with 20 bases between them. CDR3 length equals 13 residues. Germline assignment: CDR1 MDHEN and CDR2 SYDVKM. The CDR3 loop reads CAIRTPSSSKLFF. The CDR3 DNA follows: TGTGCCATAAGGACCCCTTCTTCGTCCAAACTGTTTTTT.

This clonotype has just a few counts. The V call is TRBV6-5, the J call TRBJ2-1; 10 bases match TRBD1. The CDR3 is 16 amino acids. Germline lookup yields CDR1 MNHEY and CDR2 SVGAGI. The J segment lost 6 bases and the V segment lost 2 bases, leaving 7 bases of the junction unmatched. Here the CDR3 reads CASSYSDRGPFNEQFF. The CDR3 bases are TGTGCCAGCAGTTACAGTGACAGGGGGCCTTTCAATGAGCAGTTCTTC.

This clonotype was counted ten times or more. The V and J genes are TRBV2 and TRBJ2-1; 8 nucleotides align to TRBD2. V was pared by 8 bases and J by 0 bases, with 6 bases of the junction left unmatched. The germline V gene encodes CDR1 SNHLY and CDR2 FYNNEI. The CDR3 is 15 residues long. The CDR3 sequence: CASSVSGSSYNEQFF. The CDR3 DNA is TGTGCCAGCTCAGTAAGCGGGAGCTCCTACAATGAGCAGTTCTTC.

The V and J genes are TRBV20-1 and TRBJ2-7, with TRBD2 matching over 8 bases. V shed 6 bases and J 6 bases; nucleotides not matched to a gene: 19. Per the germline V gene, CDR1 is DFQATT and CDR2 is SNEGSKA (reference sequence). CDR3 size: 16 residues. The CDR3 bases are TGCAGTGCCAAATACCTAGTGCGGGAGGTGACGGGCGAGCAGTACTTC. Translated, it gives CSAKYLVREVTGEQYF.

In this sample, this clonotype turned up many times. The rearrangement links TRBV20-1 to TRBJ2-5; 9 positions match TRBD2. This CDR3 has 15 amino acids. The V gene end was trimmed by 3 bases and the J gene end by 1 base; junction bases not matched to a gene: 6. CDR1 DFQATT and CDR2 SNEGSKA come from the germline V gene (reference sequence). CDR3: CSASSLAGTQETQYF. In DNA, the CDR3 is TGCAGTGCTAGTAGTCTAGCGGGGACCCAAGAGACCCAGTACTTC.

This clonotype was seen many times. CDR3 sequence (DNA): TGTGCCAGCAGTTCCCGACAGGGGGCGCGGGAGCAGTACTTC. Protein product: CASSSRQGAREQYF. The chain carries TRBV12-3 or TRBV12-4 and TRBJ2-7, with TRBD1 matching 10 bases. The CDR3 extends over 14 amino acids. J gave up 7 bases and V 4 bases, and 7 bases lay outside the gene matches.

This clonotype was found once. A read error may explain this, as a much larger clone is one base away. The chain combines TRBV3-1 with TRBJ2-7; the D is unclear. CDR3 length: 11 amino acids. Germline CDR1 LGHDT, CDR2 YNNKEL (reference sequence). DNA of the CDR3: TGTGCCAGCAGCTATAGCTGGCAGCATTACTTC. Translated: CASSYSWQHYF.

The rearrangement uses TRBV6-1 and TRBJ2-1; D perhaps matches TRBD2 (6 bases). V lost 5 bases to trimming and J lost 7 bases, with 21 bases between them. The germline gives CDR1 MNHNS, CDR2 SASEGT. The CDR3 covers 16 residues. The CDR3 DNA reads as TGTGCCAGCAGTCTTCTCACTATCGGGAGCATTAATGAGCAGTTCTTC. Translated, it gives CASSLLTIGSINEQFF.

This clonotype was recorded once. Given a far larger clone just one base away, this is likely a sequencing read error. The chain joins TRBV28 to TRBJ2-7, with D possibly called TRBD1 or TRBD2 (5 bases each). There are 13 residues in the CDR3. V dropped 10 bases and J dropped 0 bases, with 13 bases sitting between them. From germline, CDR1 is MDHEN and CDR2 SYDVKM. As DNA, the CDR3 is TGTGCCATCCGGGACGGATTCTCCTACGAGCAGTACTTC. It translates to CAIRDGFSYEQYF.

This clonotype was detected a few times. Here the CDR3 reads CASSLLAGDKLGQFF. CDR3 nucleotide sequence: TGTGCCAGCAGCTTACTAGCGGGAGACAAGCTGGGGCAGTTCTTC. The chain carries TRBV11-1 and TRBJ2-1, with 10 bases matching TRBD2. The J segment lost 12 bases and the V segment lost 2 bases, leaving 10 bases of the junction unmatched. The germline V gene has CDR1 SGHAT and CDR2 FQDESV (reference sequence). The CDR3 is 15 amino acids.